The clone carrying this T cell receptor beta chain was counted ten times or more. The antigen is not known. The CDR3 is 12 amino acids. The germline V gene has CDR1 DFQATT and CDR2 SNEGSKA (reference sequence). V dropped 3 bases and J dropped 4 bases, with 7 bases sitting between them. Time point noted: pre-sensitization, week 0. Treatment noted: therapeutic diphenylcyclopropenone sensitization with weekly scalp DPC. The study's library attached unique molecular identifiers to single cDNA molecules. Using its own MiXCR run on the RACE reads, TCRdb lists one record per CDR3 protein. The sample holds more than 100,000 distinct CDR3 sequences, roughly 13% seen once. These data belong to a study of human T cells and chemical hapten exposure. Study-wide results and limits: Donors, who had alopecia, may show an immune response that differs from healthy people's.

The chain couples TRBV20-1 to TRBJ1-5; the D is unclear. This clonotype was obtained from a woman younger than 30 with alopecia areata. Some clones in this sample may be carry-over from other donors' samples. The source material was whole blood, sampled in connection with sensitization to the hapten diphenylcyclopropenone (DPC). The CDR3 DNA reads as TGCAGTGCTAGTTTCCGGAATCAGCCCCAGCATTTT. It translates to CSASFRNQPQHF.